This TCR beta chain was identified in a study of prognosis after radiotherapy for stage I lung cancer. The CDR3 loop spans 15 amino acids. The germline V gene has CDR1 ENHRY and CDR2 SYGVKD. Trimming took off 4 bases at V and 0 bases at J, with 10 bases between the two ends. Genomic DNA yielded TCR beta CDR3, amplified by two-round multiplex PCR. Used in first-round PCR were primers specific to each TRBV and TRBJ gene. TCRdb recomputed calls from the multiplex PCR reads with MiXCR, one row per CDR3 protein. The sample has tens of thousands of distinct CDR3 sequences, roughly 40% seen once. The receptor was isolated from a donor over 45 with non-small cell lung cancer. Source: PBMCs, taken before or after stereotactic body radiation therapy (not recorded which). The genes are TRBV10-3 and TRBJ2-1; D not resolved. CDR3 coding DNA: TGTGCCATCAGTGGGGGTGGAAGCTCCTACAATGAGCAGTTCTTC. Protein sequence: CAISGGGSSYNEQFF.